The 12 T cell receptor beta chains given below trace back to one sample, sequenced in a study of OX40 agonist ivuxolimab in advanced cancers. Library construction relied on the immunoSEQ multiplex PCR assay. In its TCRdb copy, this immuneACCESS table keeps in-frame sequences only and misses some clones. Where compared with another copy, unresolved V genes explain less than half of these, and the others have no known cause. In this sample the table shows roughly 92,000 clones, roughly 89% of which occur a single time. The ten most abundant clones make up approximately 0.16% of the sample. The sample consisted of CD4+ or CD8+ T cells sorted from blood, taken in a trial of the OX40 agonist ivuxolimab. Receptors originate from an adult with an advanced solid tumor such as melanoma, head and neck, liver or kidney cancer.

The chain uses TRBV30 and TRBJ1-4, with D possibly being TRBD1 (5 bases). This CDR3 is 16 amino acids long. Germline V lookup: CDR1 GTSNPN, CDR2 SVGIG (reference sequence). Trimming shortened V by 0 bases and J by 4 bases, and 15 bases separated the two germline ends. CDR3 loop: CAWSVRTSYGNEKLFF. CDR3 DNA: TGTGCCTGGAGTGTACGGACATCCTACGGTAATGAAAAACTGTTTTTT.

This chain links TRBV5-1 with TRBJ1-5; D gene unclear. This CDR3 contains 14 residues. Trimming took off 2 bases at V and 7 bases at J, with 13 bases between the two ends. Germline CDR1 reads SGHRS; CDR2 reads YFSETQ. CDR3 residues: CASSFRSGEQPQHF. The CDR3 DNA is TGCGCCAGCAGCTTTCGTAGCGGAGAACAGCCCCAGCATTTT.

Turning to this clone: The same CDR3 can be traced to other DNA sequences in this sample. The chain couples TRBV19 to TRBJ1-4; maybe TRBD1 (5 bases). The CDR3 is made up of 15 amino acids. Germline values: CDR1 LNHDA, CDR2 SQIVND (reference sequence). V lost 4 bases to trimming and J lost 0 bases, with 9 bases between them. The chain's CDR3 is CASSTGGATNEKLFF. CDR3 nucleotide sequence: TGTGCCAGTAGTACCGGGGGAGCAACTAATGAAAAACTGTTTTTT. The full variable domain, in which reference TRBV19 and TRBJ1-4 provide the parts outside the CDR3, is DGGITQSPKYLFRKEGQNVTLSCEQNLNHDAMYWYRQDPGQGLRLIYYSQIVNDFQKGDIAEGYSVSREKKESFPLTVTSAQKNPTAFYLCASSTGGATNEKLFFGSGTQLSVL.

This chain links TRBV19 with TRBJ2-3, with D possibly matching TRBD1 (6 bases). V was pared by 6 bases and J by 6 bases, with 10 bases between. The CDR3 extends over 12 amino acids. Germline V gene sequence: CDR1 LNHDA, CDR2 SQIVND (reference sequence). The CDR3 here is CASRQGRDTQYF. In DNA, the CDR3 is TGTGCCAGTAGACAGGGAAGGGATACGCAGTATTTT. Supplemented by reference TRBV19 and TRBJ2-3, the full variable domain reads DGGITQSPKYLFRKEGQNVTLSCEQNLNHDAMYWYRQDPGQGLRLIYYSQIVNDFQKGDIAEGYSVSREKKESFPLTVTSAQKNPTAFYLCASRQGRDTQYFGPGTRLTVL.

CDR3 in amino acids: CASSFSGTGGGTDTQYF. CDR3 nucleotide sequence: TGTGCCAGCAGCTTCTCCGGGACAGGGGGAGGCACAGATACGCAGTATTTT. The chain couples TRBV7-9 to TRBJ2-3; 11 bases agree with TRBD1. After removal of 3 bases from V and 1 base from J, the junction contained 6 bases not matched to a gene. This CDR3 is built from 17 residues. The germline V gene encodes CDR1 SEHNR and CDR2 FQNEAQ (reference sequence).

The chain couples TRBV5-1 to TRBJ1-2; no reliable D call. Trimming took 4 bases from V and 3 from J, leaving 10 bases between them. CDR1 and CDR2 from the germline V gene are SGHRS and YFSETQ. The CDR3 has 13 amino acids. CDR3 residues: CASSLDWDYGYTF. The CDR3 nucleotides read TGCGCCAGCAGCCTGGACTGGGACTATGGCTACACCTTC. The full variable domain, with the rest looked up from reference TRBV5-1 and TRBJ1-2, is KAGVTQTPRYLIKTRGQQVTLSCSPISGHRSVSWYQQTPGQGLQFLFEYFSETQRNKGNFPGRFSGRQFSNSRSEMNVSTLELGDSALYLCASSLDWDYGYTFGSGTRLTVV.

This chain links TRBV19 with TRBJ2-3; D may be TRBD1 or TRBD2 (5 bases each). V lost 7 bases to trimming and J lost 1 base, with 12 bases between them. CDR1 LNHDA and CDR2 SQIVND come from the germline V gene (reference sequence). The CDR3 loop spans 14 amino acids. The CDR3 DNA sequence: TGTGCCAGTACTGTGGGGGTTGGCACAGATACGCAGTATTTT. Protein: CASTVGVGTDTQYF.

A single count supports this clone. V gene TRBV28 combines with J gene TRBJ2-3; TRBD2 aligns across 9 bases. The trim removed 7 bases at V and 1 base at J, leaving 18 bases unmatched. The CDR3 contains 19 residues. The germline V gene has CDR1 MDHEN and CDR2 SYDVKM. Here the CDR3 reads CASTTVHAGGPSGTDTQYF. The CDR3 DNA is TGTGCCAGCACCACCGTCCATGCGGGAGGGCCCTCGGGCACAGATACGCAGTATTTT.

CDR3 nucleotide sequence: TGTGCCAGCAGCTTAGCGGGCCCCGTCACAGATACGCAGTATTTT. As protein: CASSLAGPVTDTQYF. This chain links TRBV7-8 with TRBJ2-3, with no clear D. In germline, CDR1 is SGHVS, CDR2 FQNEAQ. The CDR3 spans 15 residues. Trimming shortened V by 0 bases and J by 2 bases, and 9 bases separated the two germline ends.

CDR3 bases: TGCGCCAGCAGCTGGACCTTACAGGGAACTGAAGCTTTCTTT. It encodes CASSWTLQGTEAFF. V usage is TRBV5-1 and J usage is TRBJ1-1; tentatively, D is TRBD1 (6 bases). The CDR3 totals 14 residues. Trimming removed 3 bases from V and 5 bases from J, with 14 bases in between. CDR1 is SGHRS and CDR2 is YFSETQ in the germline V gene.

This clone has just one count. The J gene is TRBJ2-2, the V gene TRBV9, with D possibly matching TRBD1 (7 bases). CDR3 length equals 16 residues. Germline lookup yields CDR1 SGDLS and CDR2 YYNGEE. V was pared by 2 bases and J by 2 bases, with 13 bases between. CDR3 loop: CASSVAGQLNTGELFF. The CDR3, as DNA: TGTGCCAGCAGCGTGGCGGGACAGTTAAACACCGGGGAGCTGTTTTTT.

The rearrangement links TRBV27 to TRBJ2-6, with unresolved D. The germline gives CDR1 MNHEY, CDR2 SMNVEV (reference sequence). Trimming took 6 bases from V and 4 from J, leaving 19 bases between them. This CDR3 contains 17 residues. CDR3 DNA: TGTGCCAGCAGCACGCCCGCAACCATGTCAGGGGCCAACGTCCTGACTTTC. This translates into CASSTPATMSGANVLTF.